The T cell receptor (beta chain) under discussion was sequenced for a study of blood T cell repertoires in COVID-19. TCRdb keeps only in-frame clones here, not all; method: immunoSEQ multiplex PCR. The table lists about 230,000 clones, about 83% of them singletons. The CDR3 sequence is 15 residues long. V shed 1 base and J 1 base; nucleotides not matched to a gene: 4. Germline V gene lookup returns CDR1 SGHNT and CDR2 YYREEE (reference sequence). The chain links TRBV5-4 to TRBJ2-7; 8 nucleotides match TRBD1. This TCR came from a man aged 35 to 55 with active or convalescent COVID-19. Specimen: peripheral blood. CDR3 coding DNA: TGTGCCAGCAGCTTGACAGGGGGTAGGTCCTACGAGCAGTACTTC. Protein product: CASSLTGGRSYEQYF.